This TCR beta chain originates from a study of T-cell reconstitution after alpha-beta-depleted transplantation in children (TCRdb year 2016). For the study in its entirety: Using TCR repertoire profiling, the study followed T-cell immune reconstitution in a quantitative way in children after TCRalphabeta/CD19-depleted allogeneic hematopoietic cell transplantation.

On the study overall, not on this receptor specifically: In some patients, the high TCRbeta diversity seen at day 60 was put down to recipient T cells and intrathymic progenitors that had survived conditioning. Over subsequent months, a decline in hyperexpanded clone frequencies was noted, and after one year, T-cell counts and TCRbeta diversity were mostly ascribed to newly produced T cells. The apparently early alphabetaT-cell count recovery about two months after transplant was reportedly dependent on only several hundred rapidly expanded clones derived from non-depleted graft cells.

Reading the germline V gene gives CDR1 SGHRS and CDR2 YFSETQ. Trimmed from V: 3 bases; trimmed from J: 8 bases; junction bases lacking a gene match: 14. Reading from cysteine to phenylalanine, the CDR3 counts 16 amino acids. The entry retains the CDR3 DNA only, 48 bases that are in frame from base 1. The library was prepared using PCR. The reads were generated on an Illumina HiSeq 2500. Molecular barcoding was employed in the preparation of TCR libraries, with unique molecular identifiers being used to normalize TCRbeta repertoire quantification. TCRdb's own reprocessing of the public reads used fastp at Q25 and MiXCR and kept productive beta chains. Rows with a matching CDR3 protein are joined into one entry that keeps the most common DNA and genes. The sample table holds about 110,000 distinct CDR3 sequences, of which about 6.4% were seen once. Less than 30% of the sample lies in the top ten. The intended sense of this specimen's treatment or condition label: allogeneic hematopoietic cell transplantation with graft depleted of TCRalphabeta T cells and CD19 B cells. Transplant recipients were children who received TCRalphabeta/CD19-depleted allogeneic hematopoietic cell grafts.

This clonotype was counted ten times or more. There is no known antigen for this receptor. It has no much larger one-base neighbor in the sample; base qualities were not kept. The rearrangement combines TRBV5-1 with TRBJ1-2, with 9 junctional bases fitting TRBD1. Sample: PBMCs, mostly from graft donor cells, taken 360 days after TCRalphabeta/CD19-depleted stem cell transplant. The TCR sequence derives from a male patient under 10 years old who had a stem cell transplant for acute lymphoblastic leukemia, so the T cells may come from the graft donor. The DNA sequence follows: TGCGCCAGCAGCTACCAGTACCCCCGGACAGGGGTAGGCTACACCTTC. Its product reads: CASSYQYPRTGVGYTF.